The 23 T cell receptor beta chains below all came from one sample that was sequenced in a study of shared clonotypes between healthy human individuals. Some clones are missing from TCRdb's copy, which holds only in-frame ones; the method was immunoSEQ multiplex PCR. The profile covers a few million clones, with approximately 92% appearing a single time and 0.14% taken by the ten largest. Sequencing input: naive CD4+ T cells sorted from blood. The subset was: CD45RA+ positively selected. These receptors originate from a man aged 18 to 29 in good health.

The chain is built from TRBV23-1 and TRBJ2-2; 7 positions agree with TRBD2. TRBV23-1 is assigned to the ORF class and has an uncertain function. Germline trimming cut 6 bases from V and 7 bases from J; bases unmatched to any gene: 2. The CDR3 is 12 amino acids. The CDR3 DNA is TGCGCCAGCAGGGGGAGGGACGGGGAGCTGTTTTTT. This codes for CASRGRDGELFF.

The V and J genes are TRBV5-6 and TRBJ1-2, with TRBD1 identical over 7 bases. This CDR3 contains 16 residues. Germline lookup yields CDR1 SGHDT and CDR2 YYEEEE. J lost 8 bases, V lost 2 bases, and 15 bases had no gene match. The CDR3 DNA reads TGTGCCAGCAGCTTTCGTGGGACAGCCTCCCTTGGGGGCTACACCTTC. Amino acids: CASSFRGTASLGGYTF.

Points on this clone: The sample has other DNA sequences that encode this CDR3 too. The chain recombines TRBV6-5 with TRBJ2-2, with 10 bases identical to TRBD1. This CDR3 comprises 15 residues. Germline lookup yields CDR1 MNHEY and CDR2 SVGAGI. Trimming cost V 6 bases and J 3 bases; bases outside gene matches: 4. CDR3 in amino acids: CASSSGQGDTGELFF. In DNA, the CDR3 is TGTGCCAGCAGCTCCGGACAGGGGGACACCGGGGAGCTGTTTTTT.

CDR3 residues: CASSLEGPENTEAFF. CDR3 in DNA: TGCGCCAGCAGCTTGGAGGGGCCAGAGAACACTGAAGCTTTCTTT. This chain links TRBV5-1 with TRBJ1-1; tentatively, D is TRBD1 (5 bases). This CDR3 spans 15 amino acids. The germline V gene encodes CDR1 SGHRS and CDR2 YFSETQ. V was clipped by 0 bases and J by 1 base, with 10 bases between them. Supplemented by reference TRBV5-1 and TRBJ1-1, the full variable domain reads KAGVTQTPRYLIKTRGQQVTLSCSPISGHRSVSWYQQTPGQGLQFLFEYFSETQRNKGNFPGRFSGRQFSNSRSEMNVSTLELGDSALYLCASSLEGPENTEAFFGQGTRLTVV.

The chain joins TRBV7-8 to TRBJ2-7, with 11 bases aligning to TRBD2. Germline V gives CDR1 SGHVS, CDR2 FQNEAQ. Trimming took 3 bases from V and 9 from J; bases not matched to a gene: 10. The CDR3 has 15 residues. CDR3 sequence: CASSFFGTSGNMQYF. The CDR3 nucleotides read TGTGCCAGCAGCTTCTTCGGGACTAGCGGCAATATGCAGTACTTC.

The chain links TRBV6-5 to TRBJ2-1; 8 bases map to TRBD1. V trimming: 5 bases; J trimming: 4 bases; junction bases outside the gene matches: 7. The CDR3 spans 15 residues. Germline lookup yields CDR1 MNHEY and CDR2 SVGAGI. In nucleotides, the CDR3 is TGTGCCAGCAGTAGCCGGGACAGGAGATACAATGAGCAGTTCTTC. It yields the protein CASSSRDRRYNEQFF.

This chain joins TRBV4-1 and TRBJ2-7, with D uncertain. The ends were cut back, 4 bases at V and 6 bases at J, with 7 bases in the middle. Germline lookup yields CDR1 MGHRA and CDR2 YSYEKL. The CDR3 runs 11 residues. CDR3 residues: CASSPHGEQYF. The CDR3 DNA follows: TGCGCCAGCAGCCCCCATGGCGAGCAGTACTTC.

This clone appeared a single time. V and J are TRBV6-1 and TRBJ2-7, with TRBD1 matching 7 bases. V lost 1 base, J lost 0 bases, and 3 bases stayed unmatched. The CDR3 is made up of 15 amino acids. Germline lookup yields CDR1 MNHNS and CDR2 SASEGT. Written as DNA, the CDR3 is TGTGCCAGCAGTGAAGTTTCAGGGGGCTCCTACGAGCAGTACTTC. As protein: CASSEVSGGSYEQYF.

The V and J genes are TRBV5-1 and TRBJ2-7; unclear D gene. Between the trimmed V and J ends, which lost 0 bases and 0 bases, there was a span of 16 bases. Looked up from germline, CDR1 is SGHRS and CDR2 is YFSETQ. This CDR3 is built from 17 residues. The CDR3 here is CASSLGVGGALSYEQYF. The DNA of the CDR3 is TGCGCCAGCAGCTTGGGGGTCGGCGGCGCTCTCTCCTACGAGCAGTACTTC. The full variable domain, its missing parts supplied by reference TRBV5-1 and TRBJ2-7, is KAGVTQTPRYLIKTRGQQVTLSCSPISGHRSVSWYQQTPGQGLQFLFEYFSETQRNKGNFPGRFSGRQFSNSRSEMNVSTLELGDSALYLCASSLGVGGALSYEQYFGPGTRLTVT.

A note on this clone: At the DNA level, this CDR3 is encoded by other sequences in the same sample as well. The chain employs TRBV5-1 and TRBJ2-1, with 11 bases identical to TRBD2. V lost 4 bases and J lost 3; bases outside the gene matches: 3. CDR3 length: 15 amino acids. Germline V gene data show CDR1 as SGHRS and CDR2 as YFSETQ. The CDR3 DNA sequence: TGCGCCAGCAGCATACTAGCGGGGGACTACAATGAGCAGTTCTTC. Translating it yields CASSILAGDYNEQFF.

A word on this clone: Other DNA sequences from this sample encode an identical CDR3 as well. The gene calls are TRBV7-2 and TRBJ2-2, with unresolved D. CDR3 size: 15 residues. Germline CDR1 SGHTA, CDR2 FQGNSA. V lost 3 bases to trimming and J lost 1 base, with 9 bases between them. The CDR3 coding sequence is TGTGCCAGCAGCTTTGGGCAGCTGAACACCGGGGAGCTGTTTTTT. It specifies CASSFGQLNTGELFF.

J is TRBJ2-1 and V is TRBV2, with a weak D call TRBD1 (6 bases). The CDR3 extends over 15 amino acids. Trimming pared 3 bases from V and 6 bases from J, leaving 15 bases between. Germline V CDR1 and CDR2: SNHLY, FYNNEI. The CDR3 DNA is TGTGCCAGCAGTGAGTTCTTCGTAGGGGGCAATGAGCAGTTCTTC. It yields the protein CASSEFFVGGNEQFF.

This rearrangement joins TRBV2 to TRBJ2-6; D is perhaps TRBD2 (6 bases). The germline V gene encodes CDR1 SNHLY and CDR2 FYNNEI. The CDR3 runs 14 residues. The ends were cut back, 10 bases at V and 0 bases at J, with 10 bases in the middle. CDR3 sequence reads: CATSEYSGANVLTF. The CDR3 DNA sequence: TGTGCCACTAGCGAGTACTCTGGGGCCAACGTCCTGACTTTC.

The CDR3 DNA follows: TGTGCCAGCAGCTTAAAGGGACTCTCCAGAGGGCAAGAGACCCAGTACTTC. It encodes CASSLKGLSRGQETQYF. V usage is TRBV5-4 and J usage is TRBJ2-5, with D possibly matching TRBD2 (6 bases). CDR3 length equals 17 residues. CDR1 SGHNT and CDR2 YYREEE come from the germline V gene (reference sequence). V dropped 2 bases and J dropped 2 bases, with 19 bases sitting between them.

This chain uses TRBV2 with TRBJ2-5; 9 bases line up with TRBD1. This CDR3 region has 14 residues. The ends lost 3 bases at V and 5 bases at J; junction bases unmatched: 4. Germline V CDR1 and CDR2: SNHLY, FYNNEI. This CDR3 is CASSDRDRAETQYF. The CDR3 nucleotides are TGTGCCAGCAGTGATAGGGACAGGGCGGAGACCCAGTACTTC.

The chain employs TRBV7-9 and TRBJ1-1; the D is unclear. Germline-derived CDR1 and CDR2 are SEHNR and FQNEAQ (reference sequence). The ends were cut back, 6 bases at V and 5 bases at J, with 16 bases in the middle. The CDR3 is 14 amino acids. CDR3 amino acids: CASRRREIGTEAFF. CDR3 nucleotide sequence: TGTGCCAGCAGAAGGAGGGAAATAGGGACTGAAGCTTTCTTT.

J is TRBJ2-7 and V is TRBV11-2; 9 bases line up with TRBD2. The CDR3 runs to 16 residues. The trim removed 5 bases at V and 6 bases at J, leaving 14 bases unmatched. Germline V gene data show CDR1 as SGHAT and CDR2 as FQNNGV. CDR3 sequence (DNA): TGTGCCAGCAGCCCGGCGATAGCGGGAGAGGGAAGCGAGCAGTACTTC. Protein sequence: CASSPAIAGEGSEQYF.

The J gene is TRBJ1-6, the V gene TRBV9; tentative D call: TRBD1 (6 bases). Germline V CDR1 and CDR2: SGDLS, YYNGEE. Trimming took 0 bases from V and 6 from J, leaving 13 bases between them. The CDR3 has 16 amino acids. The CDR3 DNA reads TGTGCCAGCAGCGTAGGGGCAGGGGCTGGTAATTCACCCCTCCACTTT. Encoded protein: CASSVGAGAGNSPLHF.

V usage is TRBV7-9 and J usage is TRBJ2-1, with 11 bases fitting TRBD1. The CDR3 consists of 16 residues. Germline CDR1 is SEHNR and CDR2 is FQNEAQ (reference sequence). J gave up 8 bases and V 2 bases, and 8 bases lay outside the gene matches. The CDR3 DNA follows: TGTGCCAGCAGCTTACGCGGGACAGGGGGTGGGTATGAGCAGTTCTTC. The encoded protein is CASSLRGTGGGYEQFF.

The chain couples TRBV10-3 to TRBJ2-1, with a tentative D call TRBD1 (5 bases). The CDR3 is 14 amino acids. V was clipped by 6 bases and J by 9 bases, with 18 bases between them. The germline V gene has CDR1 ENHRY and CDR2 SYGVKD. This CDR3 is CAISDSLFGGEQFF. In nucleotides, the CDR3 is TGTGCCATCAGCGACAGCCTCTTCGGTGGTGAGCAGTTCTTC.

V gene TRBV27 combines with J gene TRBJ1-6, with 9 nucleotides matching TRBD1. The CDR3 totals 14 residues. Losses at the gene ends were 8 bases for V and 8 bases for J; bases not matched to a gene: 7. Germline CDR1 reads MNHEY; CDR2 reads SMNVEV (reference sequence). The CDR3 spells CASQRGQGYSPLHF. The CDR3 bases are TGTGCCAGCCAGCGGGGACAGGGCTATTCACCCCTCCACTTT.

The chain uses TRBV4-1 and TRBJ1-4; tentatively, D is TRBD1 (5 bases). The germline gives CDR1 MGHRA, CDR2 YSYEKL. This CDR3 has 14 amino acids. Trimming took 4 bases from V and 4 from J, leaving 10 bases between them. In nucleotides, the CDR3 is TGCGCCAGCAGCCTCCGACAGTTTAATGAAAAACTGTTTTTT. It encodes CASSLRQFNEKLFF.

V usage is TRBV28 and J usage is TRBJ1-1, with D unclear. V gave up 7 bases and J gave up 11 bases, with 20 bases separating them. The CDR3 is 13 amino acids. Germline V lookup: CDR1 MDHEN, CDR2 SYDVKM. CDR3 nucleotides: TGTGCCAGCAAGGGCCCAGGCGCCTCGCTCGCTTTCTTT. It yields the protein CASKGPGASLAFF.